The TCR beta chain described here comes from a study of blood T cells in healthy people across ages. Overall study context: There was about one barcoded beta molecule captured by template switching per two T cells.

In the case of this clonotype: The antigen is unknown.

The study's findings and limits: Higher diversity, along with more naive CD4+ cells, distinguished long-lived donors from aged donors.

A second about 7 to 12 cycle PCR used barcoded and J-beta primers. TCRdb itself ran the 5' RACE reads through MiXCR, one entry per CDR3 protein. The sample holds about 650,000 distinct CDR3 sequences, under 65% seen once. J lost 3 bases, V lost 4 bases, and 10 bases had no gene match. CDR1 and CDR2 (germline): MDHEN, SYDVKM. CDR3 size: 17 residues. Sequencing was done on a sample of blood. This TCR was recovered from a woman aged 80 or older in good health. The V and J genes are TRBV28 and TRBJ2-1; 9 nucleotides match TRBD2. This chain's CDR3 is CASSSPWGGRGYNEQFF. CDR3 nucleotides: TGTGCCAGCAGTTCGCCCTGGGGCGGGAGGGGCTACAATGAGCAGTTCTTC.